The present entry profiles one TCR beta chain with its context. As part of sample collection, lesional scalp punch biopsies and peripheral blood were taken from alopecia areata patients. PBMCs were stained for CD3, CD4 and CD8, and CD4+ and CD8+ T cells were sorted. This entry belongs to a study of CD8+ T cells in alopecia areata. Study-wide context: Patients in the treated group were given tofacitinib by mouth, 5 to 10 mg twice a day.

Isolated RNA was reverse transcribed into cDNA used as the sequencing template. TCRdb keeps only in-frame clones here, not all; method: immunoSEQ multiplex PCR. The top ten clones hold approximately 0.45% of a sample with 200,000 to 250,000 clones, 50% to 60% of them seen once. Sequenced material: CD4+ T cells sorted from blood, taken at week 0. The sequence was obtained from a human donor with alopecia areata.

The CDR3 DNA reads as TGTGCCAGCACGGGACCGATGAACACTGAAGCTTTCTTT. It specifies CASTGPMNTEAFF. This chain connects TRBV6-5 to TRBJ1-1; tentative D call: TRBD1 (5 bases). CDR3 length: 13 residues. CDR1 MNHEY and CDR2 SVGAGI come from the germline V gene. The ends were cut back, 7 bases at V and 0 bases at J, with 9 bases in the middle.